These T cell receptor beta chains were read from a single sample in a study of CD8 T cells in Susac syndrome. One entry per CDR3 protein, called by TCRdb with MiXCR from the immunoSEQ multiplex PCR reads. Here the sample spans some 130,000 distinct CDR3 sequences, roughly 96% being singletons. Sequenced input: CD4+ T cells from PBMCs. Receptors were obtained from a human donor in good health. Both conserved end residues are part of each CDR3. Fields, in order: clone size, V gene, D gene, J gene, CDR3 DNA, CDR3 protein. D genes are given only for firm matches. Clone sizes are given selectively: once, few, many, or a class where the clone is expanded.

>-|TRBV5-8|TRBD2|TRBJ2-2
TGTGCCAGCAGCTTGCTCCCGACTAGCGGGAGTAGTTTTACCGGGGAGCTGTTTTTT
CASSLLPTSGSSFTGELFF
>-|TRBV29-1|TRBD2|TRBJ2-7
TGCAGCGTTCCGAGCGGGGCTGGCTCCTACGAGCAGTACTTC
CSVPSGAGSYEQYF
>few|TRBV12-3/TRBV12-4|-|TRBJ2-7
TGTGCCAGCAGTTTCTATCTCGGCGAGCAGTACTTC
CASSFYLGEQYF
>-|TRBV20-1|-|TRBJ1-5
TGCAGTGCTTCCAGGACCCCTCCTAGCAATCAGCCCCAGCATTTT
CSASRTPPSNQPQHF
>once|TRBV27|-|TRBJ1-5
TGTGCCAGCAGTCCATTGAACAATCAGCCCCAGCATTTT
CASSPLNNQPQHF
>-|TRBV6-2/TRBV6-3|-|TRBJ2-7
TGTGCCAGCAGTTACCCCGGGCCCTACTCCGAGCAGTACTTC
CASSYPGPYSEQYF
>-|TRBV3-1|-|TRBJ2-7
TGTGCCAGCAGCTACACCTCCCTCGAGCAGTACTTC
CASSYTSLEQYF
>-|TRBV4-1|TRBD2|TRBJ2-7
TGCGCCAGCAGCCAAGGCGGGACTAGCGGTACGTTTCGGCAGTACTTC
CASSQGGTSGTFRQYF
>-|TRBV18|-|TRBJ2-3
TGTGCCAGCTCACCAAACCCGACCACAGATACGCAGTATTTT
CASSPNPTTDTQYF
>-|TRBV25-1|-|TRBJ2-1
TGTGCCAGCAGTGAATTCCCCTCCAATGAGCAGTTCTTC
CASSEFPSNEQFF
>-|TRBV7-2|-|TRBJ2-5
TGTGCCAGCAGCTCCTGGGGGTACCAAGAGACCCAGTACTTC
CASSSWGYQETQYF
>-|TRBV9|-|TRBJ2-7
TGTGCCAGCAGCGTAGCGGCGGGACACACGGCCTACGAGCAGTACTTC
CASSVAAGHTAYEQYF
>-|TRBV29-1|-|TRBJ2-7
TGCAGCGTTGAAGGACAGAACTACGAGCAGTACTTC
CSVEGQNYEQYF
>once|TRBV29-1|-|TRBJ2-1
TGCAGCGTTCTGACTTACAATGAGCAGTTCTTC
CSVLTYNEQFF
>once|TRBV2|TRBD2|TRBJ2-4
TGTGCCAGCAGCGAACTAGCGGTCCCACCCGGGGACATTCAGTACTTC
CASSELAVPPGDIQYF
>few|TRBV27|TRBD1|TRBJ1-2
TGTGCCAGCAGTCCGGGACAGCACTATGGCTACACCTTC
CASSPGQHYGYTF
>-|TRBV27|-|TRBJ1-5
TGTGCCAGCAGTGTCAGGGAGGGGCAGCCCCAGCATTTT
CASSVREGQPQHF
>-|TRBV3-1|-|TRBJ2-7
TGTGCCAGCAAACAAGGGGGGGCCTACGAGCAGTACTTC
CASKQGGAYEQYF
>-|TRBV5-1|TRBD1|TRBJ2-2
TGCGCCAGCAGATTCCCGGACAGGGAGGCCGGGGAGCTGTTTTTT
CASRFPDREAGELFF
>-|TRBV3-1|-|TRBJ1-2
TGTGCCAGCAGCCAAGCAAGTGGCTACACCTTC
CASSQASGYTF
>-|TRBV7-2|TRBD1|TRBJ1-4
TGTGCCAGCAGCCAGACAGGGTATAATGAAAAACTGTTTTTT
CASSQTGYNEKLFF
>-|TRBV29-1|-|TRBJ2-3
TGCAGCGTTCGGACAGACACAGATACGCAGTATTTT
CSVRTDTDTQYF
>once|TRBV5-1|-|TRBJ2-4
TGCGCCAGCAGCCAGGATAGGGAGCAAAACATTCAGTACTTC
CASSQDREQNIQYF
>-|TRBV5-1|TRBD2|TRBJ2-7
TGCGCCAGCAGGTTGACCAGCGGGAGTGACGAGCAGTACTTC
CASRLTSGSDEQYF
>-|TRBV7-2|-|TRBJ2-6
TGTGCCAGCAGCCGACAGCCTACTCTAGGGGCCAACGTCCTGACTTTC
CASSRQPTLGANVLTF
>-|TRBV7-9|-|TRBJ2-1
TGTGCCAGCAGCCTTAGAAGCTCCTACAATGAGCAGTTCTTC
CASSLRSSYNEQFF